This TCR beta chain was observed in a study of cytomegalovirus exposure and HLA in healthy donors. Study-wide findings and caveats: TCR beta sequences numbering around 15,000 were associated with HLA alleles at 0.05 false discovery rate in a later analysis.

PCR was performed using 60 Vbeta and 13 Jbeta primers. Here immunoSEQ multiplex PCR was the method, and the copy in TCRdb shows in-frame clones only, minus some. The repertoire includes about 140,000 clones, approximately 79% of them detected once, and around 7% sits in the top ten. On this clone itself: Its antigen is still unknown.

The V end was cut by 6 bases, the J end by 10 bases, with 13 bases between. The CDR3 spans 13 residues. CDR1 SNHLY and CDR2 FYNNEI come from the germline V gene. The chain carries TRBV2 and TRBJ1-6, with D possibly matching TRBD1 (5 bases). This receptor was obtained from a man aged 40-49 years in good health and CMV-seropositive. The sequencing input was PBMCs. In DNA form, the CDR3 reads TGTGCCAGCAGGGGGCAGCGGGGATCACCCCTCCACTTT. It translates to CASRGQRGSPLHF.